These 32 T cell receptor beta chains share one sample of origin, sequenced in a study of early T cells in non-severe SARS-CoV-2 infection. One entry per CDR3 protein, called by TCRdb with MiXCR from the 5' RACE reads. The repertoire holds roughly 75,000 distinct CDR3 sequences, with approximately 10% as singletons. Source material: whole blood. The source of these receptors is an adult who was a healthcare worker with PCR-confirmed SARS-CoV-2 infection or an uninfected control (not recorded which).

This clonotype has a count of ten or more. The chain is built from TRBV11-2 and TRBJ2-1, with D perhaps matching TRBD2 (5 bases). The CDR3 is 16 amino acids. CDR1 and CDR2 (germline): SGHAT, FQNNGV. V dropped 6 bases and J dropped 0 bases, with 15 bases sitting between them. This CDR3 is CASSPRGPNSYNEQFF. DNA of the CDR3: TGTGCCAGCAGTCCTCGAGGGCCGAACTCCTACAATGAGCAGTTCTTC.

CDR3 nucleotides: TGCAGCGTTGAATGGGGTTTCGGAAACACCATATATTTT. Protein sequence: CSVEWGFGNTIYF. The chain links TRBV29-1 to TRBJ1-3; no clear D gene. CDR1 is SQVTM and CDR2 is ANQGSEA in the germline V gene. Between the trimmed V and J ends, which lost 2 bases and 4 bases, there was a span of 9 bases. The CDR3 contains 13 residues.

In DNA, the CDR3 is TGTGCCAGGAGTCAGGGGGCGGATCAGCCCCAGCATTTT. It translates to CARSQGADQPQHF. J is TRBJ1-5 and V is TRBV2; 8 bases are a match to TRBD1. The CDR3 has 13 residues. The germline CDR1 and CDR2 sequences are SNHLY and FYNNEI. The ends lost 9 bases at V and 5 bases at J; junction bases unmatched: 6.

This chain joins TRBV7-9 and TRBJ1-6; TRBD1 aligns across 9 bases. Germline CDR1 is SEHNR and CDR2 is FQNEAQ (reference sequence). The CDR3 consists of 14 residues. V was clipped by 1 base and J by 8 bases; unmatched bases: 0. This CDR3 is CASSLGTGDSPLHF. Written as DNA, the CDR3 is TGTGCCAGCAGCTTAGGGACAGGGGATTCACCCCTCCACTTT.

This clonotype was seen a handful of times. The V call is TRBV18, the J call TRBJ2-1; 9 bases are a match to TRBD2. This CDR3 comprises 15 residues. In germline, CDR1 is KGHSH, CDR2 LQKENI. Trimming removed 3 bases from V and 3 bases from J; junction bases left unmatched: 3. The CDR3 bases are TGTGCCAGCTCACCTAGCGGGGGAATCTACAATGAGCAGTTCTTC. Amino acids: CASSPSGGIYNEQFF.

V is TRBV7-8 and J is TRBJ2-7, with D perhaps TRBD2 (5 bases). Germline lookup yields CDR1 SGHVS and CDR2 FQNEAQ. The CDR3 is 16 residues long. The V end was cut by 7 bases, the J end by 4 bases, with 23 bases between. CDR3 DNA sequence: TGTGCCAGCACCCTCAGATTCGGGAACGAGGGTTACGAGCAGTACTTC. Amino acids: CASTLRFGNEGYEQYF.

The chain couples TRBV4-3 to TRBJ1-2; TRBD1 is a possible D gene (5 bases). CDR3 length: 14 amino acids. Germline V gene data show CDR1 as LGHNA and CDR2 as YSLEER. V was cut by 5 bases and J by 7 bases, with 17 bases left in between. CDR3 residues: CASSLRMGGSGYTF. CDR3 nucleotides: TGCGCCAGCAGCTTAAGGATGGGGGGTTCTGGCTACACCTTC.

This clonotype was recorded at least ten times. V and J are TRBV18 and TRBJ1-4; D is ambiguous. CDR1 and CDR2 from the germline V gene are KGHSH and LQKENI. This CDR3 contains 16 residues. V was cut by 4 bases and J by 4 bases, with 16 bases left in between. This chain's CDR3 is CASSLASRTDNEKLFF. In DNA form, the CDR3 reads TGTGCCAGCTCACTCGCCAGCCGGACTGATAATGAAAAACTGTTTTTT.

This clonotype was recorded at least ten times. The chain recombines TRBV6-6 with TRBJ2-3; 9 positions match TRBD1. The germline gives CDR1 MNHNY, CDR2 SVGAGI (reference sequence). This CDR3 comprises 13 residues. The ends lost 5 bases at V and 5 bases at J; junction bases unmatched: 2. The CDR3 spells CASSGTGLDTQYF. CDR3 DNA sequence: TGTGCCAGCAGTGGGACAGGGTTAGATACGCAGTATTTT.

There are many counts of this clonotype. The V call is TRBV28, the J call TRBJ2-1; weak D call: TRBD1 (6 bases). CDR1 and CDR2 from the germline V gene are MDHEN and SYDVKM. CDR3 length: 13 amino acids. V was cut by 7 bases and J by 2 bases, with 9 bases left in between. Here the CDR3 reads CASTGTPYNEQFF. The CDR3 DNA follows: TGTGCCAGCACGGGGACACCCTACAATGAGCAGTTCTTC.

This clonotype occurred many times. V is TRBV12-3 or TRBV12-4 and J is TRBJ2-7; 9 nucleotides agree with TRBD1. V dropped 6 bases and J dropped 5; count of bases not matched to a gene: 11. The CDR3 sequence is 15 residues long. The DNA for the CDR3 is TGTGCCAGCAGGGAACCCGGGACAGGGAGGCACGAGCAGTACTTC. This codes for CASREPGTGRHEQYF.

This clonotype appeared a few times. V usage is TRBV4-2 and J usage is TRBJ1-6, with TRBD1 as a possible D gene (6 bases). The germline V and J ends were trimmed by 4 bases and 6 bases, with 13 bases remaining between them. The germline CDR1 and CDR2 sequences are LGHNA and YNFKEQ. The CDR3 has 15 residues. The CDR3 DNA reads TGTGCCAGCAGCCGTACAGGGAGTAGTAATTCACCCCTCCACTTT. It yields the protein CASSRTGSSNSPLHF.

The rearrangement joins TRBV14 to TRBJ1-5, with D hard to call. The length of the CDR3 is 12 residues. Per the germline V gene, CDR1 is SGHDN and CDR2 is FVKESK. Deletions cut 4 bases from V and 10 bases from J, with 11 bases between. CDR3 bases: TGTGCCAGCAGCCGGGGATTTGAACCCCAGCATTTT. It yields the protein CASSRGFEPQHF.

At least ten counts were recorded for this clonotype. The CDR3, as DNA: TGTGCCAGCAGAGATTGGGGGACAGGGGCTTCAAACACCATATATTTT. Translated, it gives CASRDWGTGASNTIYF. The chain recombines TRBV11-2 with TRBJ1-3, with 10 nucleotides matching TRBD1. The junction had 11 bases not matched to a gene; V was cut back by 6 bases and J by 6 bases. Looked up from germline, CDR1 is SGHAT and CDR2 is FQNNGV. The CDR3 consists of 16 residues.

The chain employs TRBV29-1 and TRBJ2-1; the match to TRBD2 covers 8 bases. Germline values: CDR1 SQVTM, CDR2 ANQGSEA. The CDR3 runs to 12 residues. The V gene end was trimmed by 8 bases and the J gene end by 10 bases; junction bases not matched to a gene: 10. In nucleotides, the CDR3 is TGCAGCATTCAGGACGGCGGGAGGGAGCAGTTCTTC. It yields the protein CSIQDGGREQFF.

This clonotype turned up a few times. The CDR3 bases are TGTGCCAGCAGTTCTGTAGCGGGGGGCTACAATGAGCAGTTCTTC. Translated: CASSSVAGGYNEQFF. The chain couples TRBV6-2 or TRBV6-3 to TRBJ2-1, with 10 bases identical to TRBD2. V lost 4 bases to trimming and J lost 3 bases; unmatched junction nucleotides: 3. Per germline, CDR1 MNHEY and CDR2 SVGEGT. This CDR3 contains 15 residues.

This clonotype was seen repeatedly, ten times or more. The rearrangement uses TRBV12-3 or TRBV12-4 and TRBJ2-7; unclear D gene. Trimming removed 3 bases at V and 4 bases at J, with 13 bases between. This CDR3 has 14 amino acids. The CDR3 nucleotides read TGTGCCAGCAGTTTCAGTTCCCAGGCGTACGAGCAGTACTTC. Protein sequence: CASSFSSQAYEQYF.

In its sample, this clonotype was seen many times. The genes are TRBV5-8 and TRBJ1-2, with D tentatively TRBD1 (5 bases). V lost 0 bases and J 10 bases, leaving 13 bases between the germline ends. Germline-derived CDR1 and CDR2 are SGHTS and YDEGEE. The length of the CDR3 is 13 residues. The CDR3 region has the DNA TGTGCCAGCAGCTTGGTATGGGGCGAGGACTACACCTTC. Translated: CASSLVWGEDYTF.

This clonotype was seen a few times. The CDR3 spells CASSRSWNTGELFF. The CDR3 DNA follows: TGTGCCAGCAGTAGGTCCTGGAACACCGGGGAGCTGTTTTTT. The chain employs TRBV6-5 and TRBJ2-2; no clear D gene. The germline V gene has CDR1 MNHEY and CDR2 SVGAGI. Trimming removed 5 bases at V and 1 base at J, with 8 bases between. The CDR3 contains 14 residues.

This clonotype was detected ten times or more. V usage is TRBV20-1 and J usage is TRBJ1-2; D may be TRBD1 (5 bases). CDR1 and CDR2 (germline): DFQATT, SNEGSKA (reference sequence). The CDR3 spans 11 residues. V dropped 3 bases and J dropped 8 bases, with 10 bases sitting between them. The CDR3 is CSARGDDGYTF. The CDR3 DNA reads as TGCAGTGCTAGGGGGGACGACGGCTACACCTTC.

The chain recombines TRBV14 with TRBJ1-2, with unresolved D. Trimming took 4 bases from V and 8 from J, leaving 17 bases between them. This CDR3 has 14 residues. Germline CDR1 is SGHDN and CDR2 is FVKESK. Written as DNA, the CDR3 is TGTGCCAGCAGCCTCCTCCGAGGCTTCGGAGGCTACACCTTC. Translating it yields CASSLLRGFGGYTF.

This clonotype was recorded at least ten times. The chain links TRBV6-6 to TRBJ2-7, with 9 positions matching TRBD1. After removal of 10 bases from V and 1 base from J, the junction contained 5 bases not matched to a gene. CDR3 length: 13 amino acids. CDR1 and CDR2 (germline): MNHNY, SVGAGI (reference sequence). The CDR3 protein is CATSTGGSYEQYF. The DNA of the CDR3 is TGTGCCACCTCGACAGGGGGATCCTACGAGCAGTACTTC.

The table lists this clonotype with many counts. This chain joins TRBV7-2 and TRBJ2-4, with a possible D match to TRBD2 (6 bases). Trimming shortened V by 3 bases and J by 0 bases, and 6 bases separated the two germline ends. The CDR3 length is 14 residues. In germline, CDR1 is SGHTA, CDR2 FQGNSA. CDR3 loop: CASSLGLAKNIQYF. Here the CDR3 DNA reads TGTGCCAGCAGCTTGGGACTAGCCAAAAACATTCAGTACTTC.

This clonotype appeared a few times. CDR3 in amino acids: CASSQSGTPEKLFF. CDR3 coding DNA: TGTGCCAGCAGCCAAAGCGGGACACCCGAAAAACTGTTTTTT. This chain links TRBV11-2 with TRBJ1-4; a weak D match, TRBD1 (6 bases). Trimming removed 5 bases from V and 8 bases from J, with 15 bases in between. This CDR3 is built from 14 residues. Germline CDR1 and CDR2: SGHAT and FQNNGV. Drawing the rest from reference TRBV11-2 and TRBJ1-4, the complete variable domain is EAGVAQSPRYKIIEKRQSVAFWCNPISGHATLYWYQQILGQGPKLLIQFQNNGVVDDSQLPKDRFSAERLKGVDSTLKIQPAKLEDSAVYLCASSQSGTPEKLFFGSGTQLSVL.

This clonotype was found many times. The CDR3 DNA is TGTGCCAGCTCACCACCGGAGGGGTGGGACATTCAGTACTTC. This gives the protein CASSPPEGWDIQYF. The chain is built from TRBV18 and TRBJ2-4, with a possible D match to TRBD2 (6 bases). This CDR3 has 14 amino acids. Trimming stripped 0 bases from V and 8 bases from J, with 11 bases between. The germline V gene has CDR1 KGHSH and CDR2 LQKENI.

This clonotype was seen many times. J is TRBJ2-1 and V is TRBV19, with a possible D match to TRBD2 (5 bases). The CDR3 sequence is 14 residues long. CDR1 is LNHDA and CDR2 is SQIVND in the germline V gene (reference sequence). Trimming removed 1 base at V and 5 bases at J, with 9 bases between. This chain's CDR3 is CASSIALEHNEQFF. In DNA form, the CDR3 reads TGTGCCAGTAGTATAGCACTAGAGCACAATGAGCAGTTCTTC.

This clonotype has at least ten counts. The V call is TRBV10-3, the J call TRBJ2-7; TRBD2 agrees at 11 bases. Germline CDR1 ENHRY, CDR2 SYGVKD. V gave up 3 bases and J gave up 5 bases; unmatched junction bases: 21. The CDR3 is 20 amino acids. The chain's CDR3 is CAISDTALSLLAGARDEQYF. The CDR3 DNA reads as TGTGCCATCAGTGACACCGCCCTTTCATTACTAGCGGGGGCAAGAGACGAGCAGTACTTC.

The V call is TRBV29-1, the J call TRBJ2-7; D may be TRBD2 (7 bases). V was pared by 5 bases and J by 2 bases, with 19 bases between. This CDR3 spans 15 amino acids. Germline V gene sequence: CDR1 SQVTM, CDR2 ANQGSEA. The CDR3 DNA sequence: TGCAGCGTTAAAATACGGGGGGCTCCAACCTACGAGCAGTACTTC. It translates to CSVKIRGAPTYEQYF.

The V gene is TRBV20-1, the J gene TRBJ2-1, with 8 bases matching TRBD2. This CDR3 is built from 12 residues. Germline V gene lookup returns CDR1 DFQATT and CDR2 SNEGSKA (reference sequence). With 6 bases clipped from V and 4 bases from J, the junction kept 2 bases outside the gene matches. CDR3 amino acids: CSAASGYNEQFF. CDR3 sequence (DNA): TGCAGTGCGGCTAGCGGGTACAATGAGCAGTTCTTC.

In this sample, this clonotype turned up a few times. The genes are TRBV3-1 and TRBJ2-3; D possibly matches TRBD1 or TRBD2 (6 bases each). The CDR3 has 14 residues. Germline V gives CDR1 LGHDT, CDR2 YNNKEL (reference sequence). V lost 5 bases and J 8 bases, leaving 17 bases between the germline ends. The DNA for the CDR3 is TGTGCCAGCAGCTCCCGGGGGCCCTGGGTTACGCAGTATTTT. Its translation: CASSSRGPWVTQYF.

The rearrangement links TRBV7-8 to TRBJ2-1; possibly TRBD2 for D (7 bases). This CDR3 is 13 amino acids long. Trimming pared 4 bases from V and 9 bases from J, leaving 13 bases between. Germline V gene data show CDR1 as SGHVS and CDR2 as FQNEAQ. CDR3 nucleotides: TGTGCCAGCAGCTGGGCGGGGGCCCGTGAGCAGTTCTTC. Translated, it gives CASSWAGAREQFF.

This clonotype was seen a handful of times. V gene TRBV11-2 combines with J gene TRBJ2-1; D is unclear. The V end lost 1 base, the J end lost 7 bases, and 14 bases lay between the germline ends. The CDR3 is 15 residues long. Germline V gene lookup returns CDR1 SGHAT and CDR2 FQNNGV. The CDR3 coding sequence is TGTGCCAGCAGCTTAGTCAGGACGTTTGGGAATGAGCAGTTCTTC. Translating gives CASSLVRTFGNEQFF.